This section outlines one TCR beta chain sequence together with its context. The sample is drawn from a study of control samples from healthy donors and cancer patients. Profiling relied on immunoSEQ multiplex PCR, and the TCRdb table lists in-frame clones only, not all of them. The sample carries roughly 170,000 clones, 88% recorded once. The germline V gene encodes CDR1 SNHLY and CDR2 FYNNEI. V shed 5 bases and J 6 bases; nucleotides not matched to a gene: 6. The CDR3 length is 14 residues. Material: blood. This chain links TRBV2 with TRBJ1-2; 10 bases line up with TRBD1. The receptor was derived from a woman in her 30s in good health. The CDR3 DNA sequence: TGTGCCAGCAGTCCTATGACAGGGGGCCATGGCTACACCTTC. Its translation is CASSPMTGGHGYTF. Supplemented by reference TRBV2 and TRBJ1-2, the full variable domain reads EPEVTQTPSHQVTQMGQEVILRCVPISNHLYFYWYRQILGQKVEFLVSFYNNEISEKSEIFDDQFSVERPDGSNFTLKIRSTKLEDSAMYFCASSPMTGGHGYTFGSGTRLTVV.